Listed below are T cell receptor beta chains from one sample, sequenced in a study of blood T cell repertoires in COVID-19. Some clones are missing from TCRdb's copy, which holds only in-frame ones; the method was immunoSEQ multiplex PCR. Among about 76,000 clones listed, 70% to 90% were seen once. The specimen sequenced was peripheral blood. The receptors derive from a man younger than 45 with acute or convalescent COVID-19. Each CDR3 is given with its conserved first and last residue. Only part of the rows carry a size: once, few, many, or a class if the clone is expanded.

>TRBV11-2|.|TRBJ2-7
CASSLGRGGISSYEQYF
>TRBV4-2|.|TRBJ1-4
CASRGGVATNEKLFF
>TRBV30|.|TRBJ2-1
CAWSPQEGQFF
>TRBV28|.|TRBJ1-5
CASRRPGQLSRGNQPQHF
>TRBV7-3|.|TRBJ2-6
CASNGQGAGANVLTF
>TRBV4-3|.|TRBJ2-1
CASSLAGETNEQFF
>TRBV9|.|TRBJ1-2
CASSTRSGSDGYTF
>TRBV5-6|few|TRBJ2-7
CASSFEGVLGYEQYF
>TRBV10-2|.|TRBJ1-2
CASVKGEGRGRHGYTF
>TRBV2|.|TRBJ2-7
CASSGDSAEQYF
>TRBV27|.|TRBJ1-5
CASSLTGLEQPQHF
>TRBV4-1|.|TRBJ2-7
CASSPNPGQTVQQYF